Shown below are 32 T cell receptor beta chains from a single sample sequenced in a study of early T cells in non-severe SARS-CoV-2 infection. TCRdb independently ran MiXCR on the 5' RACE reads; one entry per CDR3 protein. The sample holds roughly 100,000 distinct CDR3 sequences, around 14% seen once. The sequencing sample was made of whole blood. The receptors shown here come from an adult who was a healthcare worker with PCR-confirmed SARS-CoV-2 infection or an uninfected control (not recorded which).

This clonotype was seen many times. The chain combines TRBV11-2 with TRBJ2-5; tentative D call: TRBD1 (6 bases). Germline-derived CDR1 and CDR2 are SGHAT and FQNNGV. V lost 5 bases, J lost 5 bases, and 15 bases lay in between. This CDR3 comprises 14 residues. CDR3 protein: CASSLNRVSETQYF. The DNA for the CDR3 is TGTGCCAGCAGCCTTAACAGGGTTTCTGAGACCCAGTACTTC.

This sequence joins TRBV6-5 and TRBJ2-1; 7 bases match TRBD2. Germline V gene data show CDR1 as MNHEY and CDR2 as SVGAGI. Trimming removed 0 bases from V and 4 bases from J; junction bases left unmatched: 3. The CDR3 has 15 amino acids. The CDR3 DNA reads as TGTGCCAGCAGTTACTCGACGGGGGGTTACAATGAGCAGTTCTTC. Its translation is CASSYSTGGYNEQFF.

The chain couples TRBV28 to TRBJ1-5; D not certain. Germline CDR1 and CDR2: MDHEN and SYDVKM. The CDR3 length is 14 residues. Trimming stripped 1 base from V and 4 bases from J, with 8 bases between. The CDR3 here is CASSLYGGNQPQHF. CDR3 bases: TGTGCCAGCAGTTTATATGGCGGGAATCAGCCCCAGCATTTT.

The V and J genes are TRBV7-8 and TRBJ2-3; D tentatively fits TRBD1 or TRBD2 (6 bases each). There are 17 residues in the CDR3. V shed 0 bases and J shed 0 bases, with 13 bases lying between them. Germline CDR1 reads SGHVS; CDR2 reads FQNEAQ. As DNA, the CDR3 is TGTGCCAGCAGCTTAGCCGTCTGGGGGGCTAGCACAGATACGCAGTATTTT. Amino acids: CASSLAVWGASTDTQYF. The complete variable domain, with remaining parts taken from reference TRBV7-8 and TRBJ2-3, reads GAGVSQSPRYKVAKRGQDVALRCDPISGHVSLFWYQQALGQGPEFLTYFQNEAQLDKSGLPSDRFFAERPEGSVSTLKIQRTQQEDSAVYLCASSLAVWGASTDTQYFGPGTRLTVL.

The chain uses TRBV28 and TRBJ2-7, with TRBD2 as a possible D gene (5 bases). Trimming cost V 3 bases and J 4 bases, with 13 bases left between them. Germline CDR1 and CDR2: MDHEN and SYDVKM. This CDR3 comprises 14 residues. For the CDR3, the DNA is TGTGCCAGCAGTTTGACTACCCACGGATACGAGCAGTACTTC. Translation gives CASSLTTHGYEQYF.

The chain recombines TRBV18 with TRBJ2-7; D may be TRBD1 or TRBD2 (6 bases each). Trimming took 6 bases from V and 5 from J, leaving 17 bases between them. Germline CDR1 and CDR2: KGHSH and LQKENI. CDR3 length: 14 amino acids. CDR3 sequence: CASSHARGGNEQYF. The DNA for the CDR3 is TGTGCCAGCTCGCATGCCCGAGGGGGGAACGAGCAGTACTTC.

In its sample, this clonotype was seen a few times. CDR3 sequence: CASSEADRVVDEQFF. As DNA, the CDR3 is TGCGCCAGCAGTGAGGCCGATAGGGTTGTGGATGAGCAGTTCTTC. The gene calls are TRBV10-1 and TRBJ2-1; D is undetermined. CDR3 length: 15 amino acids. The germline V and J ends were trimmed by 2 bases and 8 bases, with 16 bases remaining between them. Looked up from germline, CDR1 is WNHNN and CDR2 is SYGVQD (reference sequence).

This clonotype was detected a few times. This CDR3 reads CASSPDREGNEQFF. In DNA, the CDR3 is TGTGCCAGCAGTCCAGACCGTGAAGGGAATGAGCAGTTCTTC. This chain connects TRBV28 to TRBJ2-1; D not resolved. Germline CDR1 and CDR2: MDHEN and SYDVKM. CDR3 length: 14 amino acids. V shed 5 bases and J shed 7 bases, with 15 bases lying between them.

This clonotype was recorded at least ten times. J is TRBJ1-2 and V is TRBV12-3 or TRBV12-4, with unresolved D. Between the trimmed V and J ends, which lost 5 bases and 5 bases, there was a span of 12 bases. The CDR3 is 13 residues long. The CDR3 sequence is CASSVGIRYGYTF. The CDR3 DNA reads TGTGCCAGCAGTGTGGGCATCCGATATGGCTACACCTTC.

This clonotype was counted only a few times. This chain links TRBV20-1 with TRBJ2-3; the D gene is possibly TRBD1 (6 bases). V lost 3 bases and J lost 0, with 7 bases in between. The CDR3 runs 13 residues. The germline V gene has CDR1 DFQATT and CDR2 SNEGSKA (reference sequence). CDR3 residues: CSARGTSTDTQYF. In DNA, the CDR3 is TGCAGTGCTAGGGGGACAAGCACAGATACGCAGTATTTT.

The rearrangement links TRBV6-1 to TRBJ2-4; 7 positions agree with TRBD2. Per the germline V gene, CDR1 is MNHNS and CDR2 is SASEGT. The CDR3 spans 17 residues. Trimming cost V 4 bases and J 1 base; bases outside gene matches: 10. The CDR3 DNA follows: TGTGCCAGCAGTGCATTTGGCGGGAGTGGTGCCAAAAACATTCAGTACTTC. This encodes CASSAFGGSGAKNIQYF.

The rearrangement joins TRBV10-1 to TRBJ2-7, with 7 bases matching TRBD1. Germline CDR1 is WNHNN and CDR2 is SYGVQD (reference sequence). The CDR3 has 13 residues. With 8 bases clipped from V and 12 bases from J, the junction kept 16 bases outside the gene matches. This CDR3 reads CASSPGQKGVTYF. CDR3 in DNA: TGCGCCAGCTCCCCGGGACAGAAAGGAGTTACGTACTTC.

Concerning this clonotype: A much larger clone is a single base away; this may be a read error. The final CDR3 position lacks the conserved phenylalanine or tryptophan, pointing to a likely read error. V and J are TRBV18 and TRBJ1-6, with 8 nucleotides matching TRBD1. CDR3 size: 18 residues. V lost 3 bases and J lost 7; bases outside the gene matches: 14. Germline V CDR1 and CDR2: KGHSH, LQKENI. CDR3 sequence: CASSPLPLAGGGNSPLHL. The CDR3 region has the DNA TGTGCCAGCTCACCCCTACCGTTGGCAGGGGGCGGCAATTCACCCCTCCACTTA.

At least ten counts were recorded for this clonotype. The chain employs TRBV7-8 and TRBJ1-1, with D possibly matching TRBD1 (5 bases). This CDR3 comprises 16 residues. Germline V gives CDR1 SGHVS, CDR2 FQNEAQ. V lost 1 base and J 2 bases, leaving 14 bases between the germline ends. The CDR3: CASSLGRGVGNTEAFF. For the CDR3, the DNA is TGTGCCAGCAGCTTAGGGAGGGGCGTTGGCAACACTGAAGCTTTCTTT.

The gene calls are TRBV6-2 or TRBV6-3 and TRBJ2-3; 9 bases align to TRBD2. V was pared by 2 bases and J by 0 bases, with 0 bases of the junction left unmatched. Germline loops: CDR1 MNHEY, CDR2 SVGEGT. This CDR3 spans 15 amino acids. The CDR3 DNA sequence: TGTGCCAGCAGTTACACTAGCGGGAGCACAGATACGCAGTATTTT. It translates to CASSYTSGSTDTQYF.

This clonotype came up a few times. This rearrangement joins TRBV20-1 to TRBJ2-7, with D possibly matching TRBD2 (6 bases). This CDR3 has 13 amino acids. V lost 3 bases to trimming and J lost 7 bases, with 16 bases between them. Germline V CDR1 and CDR2: DFQATT, SNEGSKA (reference sequence). The CDR3 spells CSARGGTVGEQYF. CDR3 nucleotides: TGCAGTGCTAGGGGTGGGACTGTGGGTGAGCAGTACTTC.

This clonotype was recorded a few times. V gene TRBV5-6 combines with J gene TRBJ2-5; unclear D gene. This CDR3 contains 13 residues. The germline V gene encodes CDR1 SGHDT and CDR2 YYEEEE. With 4 bases removed from V and 4 bases from J, the gap between germline ends came to 11 bases. The CDR3 loop reads CASSLKNGETQYF. The CDR3 DNA is TGTGCCAGCAGCCTTAAGAATGGAGAGACCCAGTACTTC.

This clonotype showed up many times. This chain connects TRBV14 to TRBJ2-7; D perhaps matches TRBD2 (6 bases). V dropped 8 bases and J dropped 7 bases, with 24 bases sitting between them. This CDR3 comprises 15 residues. From germline, CDR1 is SGHDN and CDR2 FVKESK. This CDR3 is CASLKTGAPFWEQYF. CDR3 nucleotides: TGTGCCAGCCTCAAGACGGGAGCACCCTTCTGGGAGCAGTACTTC. The full variable domain, rest sourced from reference TRBV14 and TRBJ2-7, is EAGVTQFPSHSVIEKGQTVTLRCDPISGHDNLYWYRRVMGKEIKFLLHFVKESKQDESGMPNNRFLAERTGGTYSTLKVQPAELEDSGVYFCASLKTGAPFWEQYFGPGTRLTVT.

The chain joins TRBV12-3 or TRBV12-4 to TRBJ2-3, with 12 bases aligning to TRBD2. The V and J ends lost 2 bases and 1 base, in that order; junction bases with no gene match: 16. This CDR3 comprises 21 residues. The CDR3 bases are TGTGCCAGCAGTTTAAGCCTAGCGGGAGGGCCAGAGGGTGATCGCACAGATACGCAGTATTTT. This encodes CASSLSLAGGPEGDRTDTQYF.

Turning to this clonotype: This sequence may be a read error, since a much larger clone differs from it by one base. The rearrangement joins TRBV7-6 to TRBJ2-2, with 10 positions matching TRBD2. Germline CDR1 SGHVS, CDR2 FNYEAQ. The CDR3 consists of 15 residues. The CDR3 DNA sequence: TGTGCCAGCAGCCCCAGCGGGAGGGTAAACGGGAAGCTGTTTTTT. The encoded protein is CASSPSGRVNGKLFF. The full variable domain, with the rest looked up from reference TRBV7-6 and TRBJ2-2, is GAGVSQSPRYKVTKRGQDVALRCDPISGHVSLYWYRQALGQGPEFLTYFNYEAQQDKSGLPNDRFSAERPEGSISTLTIQRTEQRDSAMYRCASSPSGRVNGKLFFGEGSRLTVL.

This clonotype turned up a few times. The J gene is TRBJ2-1, the V gene TRBV28, with TRBD2 matching over 12 bases. V was pared by 5 bases and J by 7 bases, with 3 bases of the junction left unmatched. The CDR3 is 14 residues long. CDR1 and CDR2 (germline): MDHEN, SYDVKM. The CDR3 nucleotides read TGTGCCAGCAGTGGACTAGCGGGAAGAAATGAGCAGTTCTTC. This translates into CASSGLAGRNEQFF.

The sample holds a few counts of this clonotype. V usage is TRBV28 and J usage is TRBJ2-3; D possibly corresponds to TRBD2 (6 bases). CDR3 length equals 16 residues. The V end lost 8 bases, the J end lost 4 bases, and 22 bases lay between the germline ends. Per the germline V gene, CDR1 is MDHEN and CDR2 is SYDVKM. CDR3 sequence (DNA): TGTGCCAGCTCGGGACTCAGGGATCTGAGCCCAGATACGCAGTATTTT. Amino acid sequence: CASSGLRDLSPDTQYF.

The genes are TRBV5-1 and TRBJ2-5; D may be TRBD1 or TRBD2 (5 bases each). The CDR3 has 15 amino acids. Germline assignment: CDR1 SGHRS and CDR2 YFSETQ. Trimming pared 2 bases from V and 3 bases from J, leaving 14 bases between. DNA of the CDR3: TGCGCCAGCAGCTTTTCTACCGGGGCCGAAGAGACCCAGTACTTC. It yields the protein CASSFSTGAEETQYF.

The rearrangement links TRBV7-9 to TRBJ1-1, with D possibly matching TRBD1 (6 bases). With 5 bases removed from V and 4 bases from J, the gap between germline ends came to 14 bases. The CDR3 is 14 amino acids. The germline V gene encodes CDR1 SEHNR and CDR2 FQNEAQ (reference sequence). CDR3 in DNA: TGTGCCAGCAGCCTAGGGGGTTTGGGCACTGAAGCTTTCTTT. Its protein product is CASSLGGLGTEAFF.

The chain employs TRBV7-2 and TRBJ2-1, with 8 bases identical to TRBD2. The germline gives CDR1 SGHTA, CDR2 FQGNSA. CDR3 size: 16 residues. V shed 5 bases, J shed 3 bases, and the junction held 9 bases outside the gene matches. The CDR3 DNA sequence: TGTACCAGCAGCCGGCGTTCTAGCGGGCACTACAATGAGCAGTTCTTC. Translated: CTSSRRSSGHYNEQFF.

This clonotype has at least ten counts. At one boundary the junction diverges from the germline segment, which might be a read error. This sequence joins TRBV24-1 and TRBJ2-5, with unresolved D. The length of the CDR3 is 11 residues. The germline gives CDR1 KGHDR, CDR2 SFDVKD. CDR3 in DNA: TGTGCCACCGGGATACAAGGGACCCAGTACTTC. This translates into CATGIQGTQYF.

The chain recombines TRBV20-1 with TRBJ2-7, with a weak D call TRBD1 (6 bases). The ends were cut back, 1 base at V and 1 base at J, with 11 bases in the middle. Germline CDR1 and CDR2: DFQATT and SNEGSKA (reference sequence). The length of the CDR3 is 14 residues. The CDR3 DNA reads TGCAGTGCTAGAGCTCGGACAGCATCCTACGAGCAGTACTTC. Its translation is CSARARTASYEQYF.

This clonotype was counted ten times or more. The rearrangement joins TRBV7-6 to TRBJ2-7; possibly TRBD2 for D (5 bases). CDR3 length: 14 amino acids. Germline CDR1 and CDR2: SGHVS and FNYEAQ. Trimming stripped 5 bases from V and 6 bases from J, with 17 bases between. The CDR3 loop reads CASSVSGKGVEQYF. The CDR3 DNA follows: TGTGCCAGCAGCGTAAGCGGTAAGGGAGTCGAGCAGTACTTC. Drawing the rest from reference TRBV7-6 and TRBJ2-7, the complete variable domain is GAGVSQSPRYKVTKRGQDVALRCDPISGHVSLYWYRQALGQGPEFLTYFNYEAQQDKSGLPNDRFSAERPEGSISTLTIQRTEQRDSAMYRCASSVSGKGVEQYFGPGTRLTVT.

At least ten counts were recorded for this clonotype. The chain couples TRBV28 to TRBJ2-3, with D perhaps TRBD1 (6 bases). Germline assignment: CDR1 MDHEN and CDR2 SYDVKM. The V end lost 5 bases, the J end lost 3 bases, and 12 bases lay between the germline ends. This CDR3 is 14 amino acids long. CDR3 DNA: TGTGCCAGCAGTCCACAGGGATTGACAGATACGCAGTATTTT. This translates into CASSPQGLTDTQYF.

There are a few counts of this clonotype. The chain combines TRBV5-1 with TRBJ2-3; 7 bases line up with TRBD1. The CDR3 contains 14 residues. V lost 4 bases to trimming and J lost 4 bases; unmatched junction nucleotides: 6. CDR1 and CDR2 (germline): SGHRS, YFSETQ. The CDR3, as DNA: TGCGCCAGCAGCATAGGACAGGACTCAGATACGCAGTATTTT. Encoded protein: CASSIGQDSDTQYF.

This clonotype turned up a few times. The rearrangement links TRBV7-2 to TRBJ2-7; no firm D call. V was pared by 6 bases and J by 5 bases, with 14 bases between. From germline, CDR1 is SGHTA and CDR2 FQGNSA. The CDR3 runs 13 residues. As DNA, the CDR3 is TGTGCCAGCAGGCGACTCCCAAGACACGAGCAGTACTTC. Protein product: CASRRLPRHEQYF.

To note about this clonotype: This likely comes from a read error, as the CDR3 has no conserved phenylalanine or tryptophan at its end. The V and J genes are TRBV9 and TRBJ2-3; TRBD1 matches at 9 bases. Germline CDR1 is SGDLS and CDR2 is YYNGEE. CDR3 length: 16 residues. The CDR3 sequence: CASSVDRGQGTDTQYY. The CDR3 nucleotides read TGTGCCAGCAGCGTAGACAGGGGGCAGGGCACAGATACACAGTATTAT.